Described below is a single T cell receptor beta chain sequence and its context. The antigen is unknown. What was sequenced were expressed TCRB transcripts, since all of the isolated RNA had been reverse transcribed. Data came from immunoSEQ multiplex PCR; TCRdb stores just in-frame clones and leaves some out. The profile shows approximately 100,000 clones, under 40% of them singletons. The CDR3 runs 16 residues. Trimming removed 1 base at V and 0 bases at J, with 11 bases between. Germline CDR1 SGHDN, CDR2 FVKESK. This sample was included in a study of beta chain features in type 1 diabetes. Study-wide results and caveats: There were fewer insertions and more deletions at the VDJ junctions of type 1 diabetes patients. In these data, an HLA type influence on TCRB rearrangement remained unresolved.

The receptor was isolated from a woman aged 18-29 years in good health. The chain carries TRBV14 and TRBJ2-3; D unresolved. The material sequenced was stem cell memory CD4+ T cells from blood. DNA for the CDR3: TGTGCCAGCAGCCAAGCCGTGGGCCGGAGCACAGATACGCAGTATTTT. Amino acids: CASSQAVGRSTDTQYF.